Listed below are T cell receptor beta chains from one sample, sequenced in a study of OX40 agonist ivuxolimab in advanced cancers. Produced via immunoSEQ multiplex PCR; TCRdb's table is partial and in-frame only. The sample includes fewer than 130,000 clones, around 90% seen only once; the top ten take around 0.27%. Here the sequenced sample was CD4+ or CD8+ T cells sorted from blood, taken in a trial of the OX40 agonist ivuxolimab. The receptors were sampled from an adult with an advanced solid tumor such as melanoma, head and neck, liver or kidney cancer. CDR3s include the opening cysteine and the closing phenylalanine or tryptophan. Each record gives: clone size, J gene, V gene, D gene, CDR3 protein, CDR3 DNA. D genes are given only for firm matches. Expanded clones get a size class; other rows say once, few or many, or leave the size out.

abundance: NA; j_gene: TRBJ2-3; v_gene: TRBV10-3; d_gene: NA; CDR3aa: CAIGGVSYTDTQYF; CDR3nt: TGTGCCATCGGAGGAGTAAGTTACACAGATACGCAGTATTTT
abundance: NA; j_gene: TRBJ2-5; v_gene: TRBV9; d_gene: TRBD1; CDR3aa: CASSVAPTGGSETQYF; CDR3nt: TGTGCCAGCAGCGTAGCCCCGACAGGGGGGTCGGAGACCCAGTACTTC
abundance: NA; j_gene: TRBJ2-1; v_gene: TRBV7-2; d_gene: NA; CDR3aa: CASSSSHGNEQFF; CDR3nt: TGTGCCAGCAGCTCCTCGCACGGCAATGAGCAGTTCTTC
abundance: once; j_gene: TRBJ2-1; v_gene: TRBV5-1; d_gene: NA; CDR3aa: CASSLATDNEQFF; CDR3nt: TGCGCCAGCAGCTTGGCGACAGACAATGAGCAGTTCTTC
abundance: NA; j_gene: TRBJ2-5; v_gene: TRBV5-1; d_gene: TRBD1; CDR3aa: CASSLGDSSQETQYF; CDR3nt: TGCGCCAGCAGCTTGGGGGACAGTTCCCAAGAGACCCAGTACTTC
abundance: NA; j_gene: TRBJ1-1; v_gene: TRBV7-9; d_gene: NA; CDR3aa: CASRGAGEAFF; CDR3nt: TGTGCCAGCAGGGGAGCAGGGGAAGCTTTCTTT
abundance: NA; j_gene: TRBJ2-1; v_gene: TRBV27; d_gene: TRBD1; CDR3aa: CASTGDRGPYNEQFF; CDR3nt: TGTGCCAGCACCGGAGACAGGGGTCCCTACAATGAGCAGTTCTTC
abundance: NA; j_gene: TRBJ1-1; v_gene: TRBV7-2; d_gene: NA; CDR3aa: CASSFLRAGEAFF; CDR3nt: TGTGCCAGCAGCTTTCTCCGGGCCGGTGAAGCTTTCTTT
abundance: NA; j_gene: TRBJ1-3; v_gene: TRBV6-5; d_gene: NA; CDR3aa: CASRPRVTGNTIYF; CDR3nt: TGTGCCAGCAGACCCAGGGTCACTGGAAACACCATATATTTT
abundance: NA; j_gene: TRBJ1-4; v_gene: TRBV2; d_gene: NA; CDR3aa: CASSRQASGNEKLFF; CDR3nt: TGTGCCAGCAGTCGACAGGCCAGTGGGAATGAAAAACTGTTTTTT
abundance: NA; j_gene: TRBJ1-5; v_gene: TRBV6-1; d_gene: TRBD1; CDR3aa: CASSEGTGENQPQHF; CDR3nt: TGTGCCAGCAGTGAAGGTACAGGGGAGAATCAGCCCCAGCATTTT
abundance: NA; j_gene: TRBJ1-5; v_gene: TRBV6-6; d_gene: NA; CDR3aa: CAIFSGRVDQPQHF; CDR3nt: TGTGCCATCTTTTCCGGGAGGGTTGATCAGCCCCAGCATTTT
abundance: NA; j_gene: TRBJ1-5; v_gene: TRBV10-3; d_gene: NA; CDR3aa: CAISERGGSSNQPQHF; CDR3nt: TGTGCCATCAGTGAAAGGGGGGGAAGTAGCAATCAGCCCCAGCATTTT
abundance: NA; j_gene: TRBJ1-4; v_gene: TRBV28; d_gene: NA; CDR3aa: CASSFLRFEKLFF; CDR3nt: TGTGCCAGCAGTTTCCTCAGATTTGAAAAACTGTTTTTT
abundance: NA; j_gene: TRBJ2-3; v_gene: TRBV7-2; d_gene: NA; CDR3aa: CASSLELSTDTQYF; CDR3nt: TGTGCCAGCAGCTTAGAACTGAGCACAGATACGCAGTATTTT
abundance: NA; j_gene: TRBJ1-5; v_gene: TRBV19; d_gene: NA; CDR3aa: CASSIIEVGNQPQHF; CDR3nt: TGTGCCAGTAGTATAATAGAGGTAGGAAATCAGCCCCAGCATTTT